The TCR beta chain described here comes from a study of response to subunit inactivated influenza vaccine. With regard to this clonotype: The antigen is not known.

Regarding the study as a whole: New T cells are recruited in small numbers by each seasonal influenza vaccination, according to the authors' suggestion.

MiXCR was run by TCRdb on the RT-PCR reads, yielding one entry per CDR3 protein. Found here are more than 700,000 distinct CDR3 sequences, over 20% of them singletons; the top ten hold about 9.4%. Looked up from germline, CDR1 is MNHNY and CDR2 is SVGAGI (reference sequence). The CDR3 is 12 amino acids. The V gene end was trimmed by 4 bases and the J gene end by 14 bases; junction bases not matched to a gene: 8. The receptor was derived from a man between 45 and 60 years old who received an inactivated influenza vaccine. The material was PBMCs from blood, obtained roughly 5 days after vaccination. J is TRBJ2-1 and V is TRBV6-6; 7 bases fit TRBD1. CDR3 region: CASSSIAGTEFF. In DNA form, the CDR3 reads TGTGCCAGCAGTTCAATTGCCGGGACAGAGTTCTTC.